The subject of this entry is one T cell receptor (beta chain). The V and J ends lost 7 bases and 9 bases, in that order; junction bases with no gene match: 3. This CDR3 contains 13 residues. Germline V gene data show CDR1 as MNHEY and CDR2 as SMNVEV (reference sequence). This specimen comes from a study of patients and donors after allogeneic stem cell transplantation. MiXCR, run by TCRdb on the RT-PCR reads, gives a single entry per CDR3 protein. The repertoire holds approximately 160,000 distinct CDR3 sequences, roughly 31% seen once, with around 3.2% in the top ten. The rearrangement links TRBV27 to TRBJ2-1, with TRBD2 matching over 13 bases. The sequencing input was blood, either unsorted or a sorted T cell fraction (not recorded which). This receptor was obtained from a human donor who was either an allogeneic HSCT recipient or a stem cell or donor lymphocyte infusion donor (not recorded which). It is not recorded whose cells these are; they may come from a transplant donor. CDR3 nucleotides: TGTGCCAGCAAACTAGCGGGAGGGGTTGAGCAGTTCTTC. Its translation: CASKLAGGVEQFF.